Below, 16 T cell receptor beta chains from the same sample are listed, as sequenced in a study of long-term antiretroviral therapy in people with HIV (dated by TCRdb to between 2021 and 2024). The immunoSEQ hsTCRB v3.0 assay was used at survey level resolution to sequence the TRB variable region. TCRdb's version of the immuneACCESS table is confined to in-frame rearrangements and falls short of the full clone set. An unresolved V gene accounts for under half of the shortfall where checked; the remainder is of unknown origin. The sample contains about 11,000 clones, under 90% of them found a single time. Jointly, the top ten make up 20% of the sample. Sequences were derived from unsorted PBMCs, sampled about 7 years after starting antiretroviral therapy. These receptors were obtained from a man aged 45 to 65 with HIV.

The chain combines TRBV6-6 with TRBJ2-7, with no clear D. The CDR3 has 13 amino acids. With 2 bases removed from V and 1 base from J, the gap between germline ends came to 6 bases. Looked up from germline, CDR1 is MNHNY and CDR2 is SVGAGI (reference sequence). The CDR3 protein is CASSYDTSYEQYF. For the CDR3, the DNA is TGTGCCAGCAGTTACGACACGTCCTACGAGCAGTACTTC.

The V and J genes are TRBV7-3 and TRBJ2-7, with 10 bases aligning to TRBD1. Germline V lookup: CDR1 SGHTA, CDR2 FQGTGA. With V trimmed by 5 bases and J by 4 bases, 5 bases remained unmatched. The CDR3 totals 14 residues. CDR3 amino acids: CASSPGQGRYEQYF. The CDR3 DNA follows: TGTGCCAGCAGCCCGGGACAGGGGCGGTACGAGCAGTACTTC.

About this clone: One end of the junction fails to match germline, which may point to a read error. The V gene is TRBV4-1, the J gene TRBJ1-1; possible D gene TRBD1, 6 bases. This CDR3 has 14 amino acids. Germline CDR1 is MGHRA and CDR2 is YSYEKL. The CDR3 region has the DNA TGCGCCAGCAGGCAAGGGGGGGCTGGCACTGAAGCTTTCTTT. It specifies CASRQGGAGTEAFF.

The V gene is TRBV6-6, the J gene TRBJ1-2; no clear D gene. This CDR3 has 14 residues. Looked up from germline, CDR1 is MNHNY and CDR2 is SVGAGI (reference sequence). V lost 0 bases to trimming and J lost 6 bases, with 11 bases between them. For the CDR3, the DNA is TGTGCCAGCAGTTACTCGGACGAGGTGGATGGCTACACCTTC. Its translation: CASSYSDEVDGYTF.

Written as DNA, the CDR3 is TGCGCCAGCACGCTTGACAGTGACTACAAAACCTTAGCCAAAAACATTCAGTACTTC. This gives the protein CASTLDSDYKTLAKNIQYF. J is TRBJ2-4 and V is TRBV23-1, with D possibly called TRBD1 or TRBD2 (5 bases each). TRBV23-1 belongs to the ORF category, with a function that is uncertain. The length of the CDR3 is 19 residues. Deletions cut 7 bases from V and 0 bases from J, with 25 bases between.

The V and J genes are TRBV6-1 and TRBJ1-3; no firm D call. The CDR3 length is 13 residues. CDR1 and CDR2 from the germline V gene are MNHNS and SASEGT. V gave up 6 bases and J gave up 4 bases, with 10 bases separating them. This CDR3 is CASRGLTGNTIYF. The CDR3 bases are TGTGCCAGCAGAGGGCTAACGGGAAACACCATATATTTT.

The V call is TRBV7-8, the J call TRBJ1-1, with D possibly matching TRBD1 (5 bases). V was clipped by 5 bases and J by 0 bases, with 10 bases between them. This CDR3 comprises 14 residues. Germline CDR1 reads SGHVS; CDR2 reads FQNEAQ. As DNA, the CDR3 is TGTGCCAGCAGCCCACGGGACCTGAACACTGAAGCTTTCTTT. It specifies CASSPRDLNTEAFF.

V and J are TRBV5-1 and TRBJ2-2, with D possibly being TRBD2 (5 bases). V gave up 4 bases and J gave up 7 bases, with 14 bases separating them. The CDR3 consists of 14 residues. CDR1 and CDR2 from the germline V gene are SGHRS and YFSETQ. CDR3 loop: CASSPNSEGGELFF. CDR3 nucleotides: TGCGCCAGCAGCCCGAACTCTGAGGGCGGGGAGCTGTTTTTT.

This clone was observed a few times. The rearrangement uses TRBV30 and TRBJ2-1; D is undetermined. The ends were cut back, 3 bases at V and 4 bases at J, with 7 bases in the middle. CDR1 is GTSNPN and CDR2 is SVGIG in the germline V gene (reference sequence). This CDR3 spans 12 amino acids. The CDR3: CAWSHGYNEQFF. CDR3 nucleotides: TGTGCCTGGAGCCACGGATACAATGAGCAGTTCTTC.

CDR3 residues: CASSLAEGSNTEAFF. In nucleotides, the CDR3 is TGTGCCAGCAGCTTGGCCGAGGGTTCGAACACTGAAGCTTTCTTT. The chain carries TRBV5-8 and TRBJ1-1, with no clear D. The germline gives CDR1 SGHTS, CDR2 YDEGEE. This CDR3 comprises 15 residues. V lost 0 bases and J 1 base, leaving 10 bases between the germline ends.

This clone was observed a few times. The rearrangement links TRBV9 to TRBJ2-7; D gene uncertain. The CDR3 is 14 residues long. The germline CDR1 and CDR2 sequences are SGDLS and YYNGEE. The V and J ends lost 0 bases and 3 bases respectively, with 10 bases between them. The CDR3 nucleotides are TGTGCCAGCAGCGTAGACGGCAGGAACTACGAGCAGTACTTC. Its protein product is CASSVDGRNYEQYF.

Points on this clone: The junction differs from germline at one of its ends, possibly a read error. Different DNA sequences within this sample yield the same CDR3. The chain uses TRBV11-2 and TRBJ2-7; D not certain. Germline V gene lookup returns CDR1 SGHAT and CDR2 FQNNGV. The CDR3 extends over 14 amino acids. The CDR3 DNA follows: TGCGCCAGCAGCCCCCTGACAAAACTTTACGAGCAGTACTTC. It encodes CASSPLTKLYEQYF. The variable domain in full, with the rest retrieved from reference TRBV11-2 and TRBJ2-7, is EAGVAQSPRYKIIEKRQSVAFWCNPISGHATLYWYQQILGQGPKLLIQFQNNGVVDDSQLPKDRFSAERLKGVDSTLKIQPAKLEDSAVYLCASSPLTKLYEQYFGPGTRLTVT.

CDR3 DNA: TGTGCCAGCAGCCTGACTAGCGTGGGGGAGTACTTC. Its protein is CASSLTSVGEYF. The chain recombines TRBV5-6 with TRBJ2-7; 8 bases are shared with TRBD2. CDR3 length: 12 amino acids. V lost 4 bases to trimming and J lost 11 bases; unmatched junction nucleotides: 8. The V gene's germline CDR1 is SGHDT and CDR2 YYEEEE.

The rearrangement links TRBV5-4 to TRBJ2-7, with D perhaps TRBD2 (6 bases). Germline loops: CDR1 SGHNT, CDR2 YYREEE (reference sequence). The CDR3 totals 12 residues. V lost 7 bases and J 3 bases, leaving 11 bases between the germline ends. DNA of the CDR3: TGTGCCAGCTCGGGGGAGAACTACGAGCAGTACTTC. This sequence encodes CASSGENYEQYF.

The V and J genes are TRBV28 and TRBJ2-7; D not certain. This CDR3 has 12 residues. Germline V lookup: CDR1 MDHEN, CDR2 SYDVKM. The ends were cut back, 3 bases at V and 1 base at J, with 4 bases in the middle. The CDR3 region is CASSFISYEQYF. The CDR3 nucleotides read TGTGCCAGCAGTTTCATTTCCTACGAGCAGTACTTC.

The chain uses TRBV19 and TRBJ1-5, with D maybe TRBD1 (6 bases). CDR1 and CDR2 (germline): LNHDA, SQIVND (reference sequence). CDR3 length: 16 amino acids. V lost 2 bases, J lost 3 bases, and 14 bases lay in between. The CDR3 protein is CASSISDSGPNQPQHF. CDR3 nucleotide sequence: TGTGCCAGTAGTATATCGGACAGCGGACCCAATCAGCCCCAGCATTTT.